The T cell receptor (beta chain) described here comes from a study of technical replicates of blood from several donors. Produced via immunoSEQ multiplex PCR; TCRdb's table is partial and in-frame only. This sample has roughly 13,000 clones; more than 85% occur once, and the top ten carry around 7.4%. The sequencing sample was made of PBMCs. The receptor comes from a human donor in good health.

The CDR3 loop reads CASIKLAYTGELFF. DNA for the CDR3: TGTGCCAGCATTAAACTAGCCTACACCGGGGAGCTGTTTTTT. The V gene is TRBV2, the J gene TRBJ2-2; tentative D call: TRBD2 (6 bases). Germline CDR1 reads SNHLY; CDR2 reads FYNNEI. CDR3 length: 14 residues. Trimming cost V 7 bases and J 3 bases, with 12 bases left between them.